This T cell receptor (beta chain) was found in a study of blood T cell repertoires in COVID-19. Clones were sequenced by immunoSEQ multiplex PCR, and TCRdb holds only the in-frame ones, with some missing. Among roughly 250,000 clones, about 80% were seen once, and the ten largest hold approximately 9%. CDR1 is LNHDA and CDR2 is SQIVND in the germline V gene (reference sequence). CDR3 size: 16 residues. V gave up 4 bases and J gave up 3 bases; unmatched junction bases: 8. The chain couples TRBV19 to TRBJ1-4; 7 bases fit TRBD1. The sample consisted of peripheral blood. The clonotype was recovered from a human donor in a cohort sampled during active COVID-19. CDR3 nucleotide sequence: TGTGCCAGTAGTAAGGGGTTCGGGACAGCTAATGAAAAACTGTTTTTT. Amino acids: CASSKGFGTANEKLFF.